This T cell receptor beta chain was profiled in a study of shared clonotypes between healthy human individuals. Sequencing used immunoSEQ multiplex PCR; TCRdb keeps in-frame clones, though not all of them. The repertoire includes more than 400,000 clones, around 73% of them detected once, and around 12% sits in the top ten. CDR1 is SGHRS, CDR2 YFSETQ, per germline. J lost 4 bases, V lost 3 bases, and 6 bases had no gene match. The CDR3 is 15 residues long. Findings and caveats of the study: It was the few donors that limited the genetic and exposure-history diversity represented.

As concerns this clone: Its antigen is as yet unknown.

The source of this sequence is a woman in her thirties or forties in good health. Some clones in this sample may be carry-over from other donors' samples. Sequenced sample: PBMCs. The genes are TRBV5-1 and TRBJ2-3, with 9 positions matching TRBD2. CDR3 sequence (DNA): TGCGCCAGCAGCTACTCTAGCGGGATGCCAGATACGCAGTATTTT. This gives the protein CASSYSSGMPDTQYF.